This TCR beta chain came from a study of blood T cell repertoires in COVID-19. CDR3 length equals 13 residues. Between the trimmed V and J ends, which lost 3 bases and 6 bases, there was a span of 11 bases. Looked up from germline, CDR1 is MNHEY and CDR2 is SMNVEV (reference sequence). Libraries were prepared by immunoSEQ multiplex PCR; TCRdb keeps only in-frame clonotypes and omits some of them. The sample holds some 530,000 clones, 88% seen once. This clonotype was obtained from a woman aged 60 to 75 who had recovered from COVID-19. The chain combines TRBV27 with TRBJ1-2; D remains ambiguous. The sample consisted of PBMCs or T cells enriched from blood (not recorded which). The CDR3 nucleotides read TGTGCCAGCAGTTTTGGCAGGTGGGATGGCTACACCTTC. This sequence encodes CASSFGRWDGYTF.